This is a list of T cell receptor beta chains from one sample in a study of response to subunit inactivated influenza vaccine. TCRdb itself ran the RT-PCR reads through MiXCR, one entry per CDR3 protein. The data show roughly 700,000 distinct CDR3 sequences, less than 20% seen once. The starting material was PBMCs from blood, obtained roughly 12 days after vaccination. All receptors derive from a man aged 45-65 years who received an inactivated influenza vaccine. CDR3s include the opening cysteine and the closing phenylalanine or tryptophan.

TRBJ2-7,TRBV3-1,CASSQLGLAGGEQYF
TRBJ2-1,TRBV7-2,CASSLAAGNWGFF
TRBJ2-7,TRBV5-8,CASSLVRTGGAEQYF
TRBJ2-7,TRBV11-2,CASSRLDSYEQYF
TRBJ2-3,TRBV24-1,CATGVGRTDTQYF
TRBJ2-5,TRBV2,CASTGQPQETQYF
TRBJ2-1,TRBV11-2,CASSLAGGNYNEQFF
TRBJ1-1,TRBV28,CASAAARNTEAFF
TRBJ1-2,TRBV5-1,CASSLEFVGTTSNYGYTF
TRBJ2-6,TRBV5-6,CASSLVRFSGANVLTF
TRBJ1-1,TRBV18,CASSLHHDLNTEAFF
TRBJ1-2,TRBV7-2,CASRSGGLDYGYTF
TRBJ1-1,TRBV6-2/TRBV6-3,CASTRTQGEAFF
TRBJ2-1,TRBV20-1,CSAPADPGLRYNEQFF
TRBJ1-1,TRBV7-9,CASSPREARMNTEAFF
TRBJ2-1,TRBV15,CATSRDFRSFGSYNEQFF
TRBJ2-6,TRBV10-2,CASREGLVTGANVLTF
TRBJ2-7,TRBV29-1,CSAQDSSEQYF
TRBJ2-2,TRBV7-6,CASSLSTPTAGELFF
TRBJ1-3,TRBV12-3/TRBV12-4,CASSFLGSGNTIYF
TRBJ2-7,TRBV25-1,CASSERWGEQYF
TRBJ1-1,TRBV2,CASRAQGVGTAEAFF
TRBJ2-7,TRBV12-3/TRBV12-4,CASTPRGGKTYEQYF
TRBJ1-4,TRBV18,CASSPVGAEKLFF
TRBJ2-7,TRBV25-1,CASSEYGDGRHEQYF
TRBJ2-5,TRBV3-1,CASSQVETQYF
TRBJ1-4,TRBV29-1,CSGGQTNEKLFF
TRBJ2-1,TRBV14,CASSLYSGSYNEQFF
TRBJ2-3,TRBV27,CASSNTGPTSTDTQYF
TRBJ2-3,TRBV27,CASSLNRAGTAWDQYF
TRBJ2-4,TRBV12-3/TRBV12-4,CASSLAVQVKNIQYF
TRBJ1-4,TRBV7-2,CASSIGRNEKLFF
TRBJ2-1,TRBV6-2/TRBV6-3,CASSYSTGGDPYNEQFF
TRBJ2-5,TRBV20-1,CSAIGQNQETQYF
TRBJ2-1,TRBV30,CAWSRRGNSFNEQFF
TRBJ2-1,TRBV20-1,CSARGLAGGRNEQFF
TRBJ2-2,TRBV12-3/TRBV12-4,CASSLRWDWRGTGELFF
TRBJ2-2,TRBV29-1,CSVGLRTGELFF
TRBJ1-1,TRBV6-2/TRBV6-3,CASSYLGSNTEAFF
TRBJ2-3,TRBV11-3,CASTSRGSRVPPITQYF
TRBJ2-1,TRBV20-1,CSAQGLAGGNEQFF
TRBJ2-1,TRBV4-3,CASSHQMVGNNEQFF
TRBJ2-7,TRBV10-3,CAISVPDSYEQYF
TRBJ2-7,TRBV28,CASSFAGSTYEQYF
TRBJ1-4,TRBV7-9,CASSRRTATNEKLFF
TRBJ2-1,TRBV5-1,CASSELAGANEQFF
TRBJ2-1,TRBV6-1,CARFRCGSSYNEQFF
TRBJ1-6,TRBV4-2,CASSQGIEKPLHF
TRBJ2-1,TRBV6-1,CASRRASGGNNEQFF
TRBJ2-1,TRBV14,CASSPLAGGLSDEQFF
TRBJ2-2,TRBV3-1,CASSHGGPGELFF
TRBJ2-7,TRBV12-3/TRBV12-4,CASTPGLAGSEQYF
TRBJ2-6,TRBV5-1,CASSLVLGANVLTF
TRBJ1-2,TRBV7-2,CASSSGRAERTYGYTF
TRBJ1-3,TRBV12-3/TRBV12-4,CASSPTVSGNTIYF
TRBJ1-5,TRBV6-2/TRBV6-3,CASSFAFSRVLSNQPQHF
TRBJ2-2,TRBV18,CASSGRESGELFF
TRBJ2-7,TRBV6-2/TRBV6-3,CASRERGQGWLEQYF
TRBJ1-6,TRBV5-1,CASSPDSNNSPLHF